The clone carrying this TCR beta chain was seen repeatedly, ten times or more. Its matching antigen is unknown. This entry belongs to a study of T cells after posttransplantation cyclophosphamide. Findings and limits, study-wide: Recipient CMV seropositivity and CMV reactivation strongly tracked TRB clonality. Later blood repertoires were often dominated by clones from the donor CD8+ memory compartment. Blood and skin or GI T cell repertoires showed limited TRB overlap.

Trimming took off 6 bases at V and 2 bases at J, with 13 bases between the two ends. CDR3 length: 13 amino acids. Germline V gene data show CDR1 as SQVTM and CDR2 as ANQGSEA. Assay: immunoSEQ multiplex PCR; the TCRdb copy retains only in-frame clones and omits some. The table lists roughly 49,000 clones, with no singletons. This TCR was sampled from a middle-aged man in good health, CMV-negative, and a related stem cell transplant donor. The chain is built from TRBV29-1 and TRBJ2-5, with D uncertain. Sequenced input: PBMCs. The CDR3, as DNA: TGCAGCGTCCCCGTTTACAGACAAGAGACCCAGTACTTC. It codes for CSVPVYRQETQYF. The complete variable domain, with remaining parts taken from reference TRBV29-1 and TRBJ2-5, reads SAVISQKPSRDICQRGTSLTIQCQVDSQVTMMFWYRQQPGQSLTLIATANQGSEATYESGFVIDKFPISRPNLTFSTLTVSNMSPEDSSIYLCSVPVYRQETQYFGPGTRLLVL.